The 9 T cell receptor beta chains below all came from one sample that was sequenced in a study of shared clonotypes between healthy human individuals. Produced via immunoSEQ multiplex PCR; TCRdb's table is partial and in-frame only. The data hold approximately 500,000 clones, with 90% to 96% observed a single time. Sequenced input: naive CD4+ T cells sorted from blood. Subset specified: CD45RA+ positively selected. Receptor source: a woman between 25 and 40 years old in good health.

This chain uses TRBV28 with TRBJ1-1; 7 bases are a match to TRBD1. This CDR3 contains 16 residues. Germline loops: CDR1 MDHEN, CDR2 SYDVKM. Trimming at V came to 5 bases and at J to 0 bases, leaving 9 bases not matched to a gene. The CDR3 nucleotides are TGTGCCAGCAGTGCGGGAGACAGGGCGGTGAACACTGAAGCTTTCTTT. Protein product: CASSAGDRAVNTEAFF.

The rearrangement links TRBV6-1 to TRBJ1-2, with TRBD1 as a possible D gene (6 bases). Germline V CDR1 and CDR2: MNHNS, SASEGT. The CDR3 contains 13 residues. Trimming took off 8 bases at V and 2 bases at J, with 12 bases between the two ends. DNA for the CDR3: TGTGCCAGCCTAAGACAGGAGAACTATGGCTACACCTTC. Its protein is CASLRQENYGYTF.

The chain joins TRBV12-5 to TRBJ2-3; 7 positions match TRBD2. CDR1 is LGHNT and CDR2 is FRNRAP in the germline V gene. This CDR3 is built from 16 residues. Germline trimming cut 6 bases from V and 2 bases from J; bases unmatched to any gene: 11. CDR3 amino acids: CASGYGGAGTTDTQYF. The CDR3 DNA reads as TGTGCTAGTGGCTACGGGGGAGCGGGGACCACAGATACGCAGTATTTT.

The V and J genes are TRBV6-1 and TRBJ1-5; D perhaps matches TRBD1 (5 bases). V was trimmed by 6 bases and J by 6 bases, leaving 12 bases between them. The CDR3 sequence is 13 residues long. Germline V gives CDR1 MNHNS, CDR2 SASEGT. CDR3 protein: CASREGTGQPQHF. CDR3 DNA: TGTGCCAGCAGGGAGGGGACGGGTCAGCCCCAGCATTTT.

This clone was found once. The chain combines TRBV7-9 with TRBJ1-3; D unclear. Germline assignment: CDR1 SEHNR and CDR2 FQNEAQ (reference sequence). V lost 3 bases and J 0 bases, leaving 9 bases between the germline ends. This CDR3 has 15 amino acids. CDR3 protein: CASSFPAVSGNTIYF. CDR3 bases: TGTGCCAGCAGCTTCCCGGCAGTCTCTGGAAACACCATATATTTT. The variable domain in full, with the rest retrieved from reference TRBV7-9 and TRBJ1-3, is DTGVSQNPRHKITKRGQNVTFRCDPISEHNRLYWYRQTLGQGPEFLTYFQNEAQLEKSRLLSDRFSAERPKGSFSTLEIQRTEQGDSAMYLCASSFPAVSGNTIYFGEGSWLTVV.

This chain uses TRBV5-8 with TRBJ2-1, with TRBD1 as a possible D gene (5 bases). This CDR3 spans 14 amino acids. Trimming stripped 0 bases from V and 10 bases from J, with 14 bases between. Germline V lookup: CDR1 SGHTS, CDR2 YDEGEE. The CDR3 protein is CASSLEFGRGEQFF. Here the CDR3 DNA reads TGTGCCAGCAGCTTGGAATTCGGAAGGGGAGAGCAGTTCTTC.

This chain uses TRBV25-1 with TRBJ1-1; D call uncertain. CDR1 is MGHDK, CDR2 SYGVNS, per germline. V lost 6 bases and J 3 bases, leaving 11 bases between the germline ends. CDR3 length equals 13 residues. The CDR3 sequence: CASSSERYTEAFF. The CDR3 DNA reads as TGTGCCAGCAGCTCCGAAAGATACACTGAAGCTTTCTTT.

The genes are TRBV28 and TRBJ1-4, with D tentatively TRBD1 (6 bases). The CDR3 is made up of 15 amino acids. Germline CDR1 and CDR2: MDHEN and SYDVKM. V lost 7 bases and J lost 4, with 16 bases in between. The CDR3 coding sequence is TGTGCCAGCACCCCCGGGGGGGGCATTAATGAAAAACTGTTTTTT. It yields the protein CASTPGGGINEKLFF.

This chain links TRBV5-1 with TRBJ2-1; D may correspond to TRBD1 or TRBD2 (5 bases each). Germline lookup yields CDR1 SGHRS and CDR2 YFSETQ. Deletions cut 0 bases from V and 0 bases from J, with 7 bases between. The CDR3 loop spans 15 amino acids. CDR3 sequence (DNA): TGCGCCAGCAGCTTGGCGGGGACCTCCTACAATGAGCAGTTCTTC. Protein: CASSLAGTSYNEQFF.